The T cell receptor beta chain under discussion was sequenced for a study of cytomegalovirus exposure and HLA in healthy donors. V was cut by 2 bases and J by 3 bases, with 14 bases left in between. From germline, CDR1 is LNHDA and CDR2 SQIVND (reference sequence). CDR3 size: 15 residues. The table came from immunoSEQ multiplex PCR; TCRdb's copy has only in-frame clones and leaves some out. Among 90,000 to 150,000 clones, over 75% were seen once, and the ten largest hold around 6%. The clonotype comes from a young woman in good health and CMV-seropositive. V gene TRBV19 combines with J gene TRBJ2-7; TRBD2 is a possible D gene (5 bases). The sample was PBMCs. The CDR3 nucleotides read TGTGCCAGTAGTATATTCACTAGATCCCACTACGAGCAGTACTTC. It translates to CASSIFTRSHYEQYF.